This entry lists 6 T cell receptor beta chains sequenced from one sample in a study of identical twins (dated by TCRdb to about 2016). The library was made by 5' RACE. The listed sequencing device is Illumina HiSeq 2000. TCRdb cleaned the public reads at Q25 with fastp, built clones with MiXCR and kept in-frame beta chains. Duplicate CDR3 protein sequences are folded into a single record with the most common DNA and genes. The sample yields some 260,000 distinct CDR3 sequences; around an eighth were counted once. Around 9.5% of the sample is held by the ten biggest clonotypes. Sequenced material: memory (CD45RO+) T cells sorted from blood. Per the publication, the cell subset or site label means: CD45RO+ enriched T cells. The receptors were gathered from a woman under 30 in good health.

The V call is TRBV10-3, the J call TRBJ2-7; maybe TRBD1 (6 bases). The CDR3 contains 14 residues. Looked up from germline, CDR1 is ENHRY and CDR2 is SYGVKD. Trimming took 4 bases from V and 3 from J, leaving 13 bases between them. The DNA for the CDR3 is TGTGCCATCAGTGCGGGGACAAGGAACTACGAGCAGTACTTC. It translates to CAISAGTRNYEQYF.

This chain uses TRBV13 with TRBJ1-4, with TRBD1 matching over 7 bases. CDR3 length equals 16 residues. The germline V gene has CDR1 PRHDT and CDR2 FYEKMQ (reference sequence). J gave up 11 bases and V 5 bases, and 17 bases lay outside the gene matches. CDR3 region: CASSPRIGQDWQKLFF. The CDR3 coding sequence is TGTGCCAGCAGCCCTCGTATCGGACAGGATTGGCAGAAACTGTTTTTT.

The CDR3 region has the DNA TGTGCTAGTGGTTTGGAAAATACCGGACAGGGAGACGAGCAGTACTTC. Its protein is CASGLENTGQGDEQYF. The chain carries TRBV12-5 and TRBJ2-7; 8 nucleotides align to TRBD1. The CDR3 length is 16 residues. Germline lookup yields CDR1 LGHNT and CDR2 FRNRAP. V shed 1 base and J 5 bases; nucleotides not matched to a gene: 10.

The gene calls are TRBV11-3 and TRBJ2-7, with 8 bases matching TRBD1. Germline V CDR1 and CDR2: SGHNT, YENEEA. V lost 0 bases and J lost 4; bases outside the gene matches: 2. CDR3 length: 14 residues. The CDR3 region has the DNA TGTGCCAGCAGCTTAGACAGGGGGCAGTACGAGCAGTACTTC. Amino acids: CASSLDRGQYEQYF. Variable domain in full (rest from reference TRBV11-3 and TRBJ2-7): EAGVVQSPRYKIIEKKQPVAFWCNPISGHNTLYWYLQNLGQGPELLIRYENEEAVDDSQLPKDRFSAERLKGVDSTLKIQPAELGDSAVYLCASSLDRGQYEQYFGPGTRLTVT.

This clonotype appeared a few times. The V gene is TRBV3-1, the J gene TRBJ2-7; tentatively, D is TRBD1 (6 bases). The CDR3 is made up of 15 amino acids. In germline, CDR1 is LGHDT, CDR2 YNNKEL (reference sequence). Trimming took off 4 bases at V and 5 bases at J, with 18 bases between the two ends. The DNA for the CDR3 is TGTGCCAGCAGCCCTCCCGGGACACTAAGTGACGAGCAGTACTTC. Translating gives CASSPPGTLSDEQYF.

This clonotype occurred many times. V and J are TRBV12-3 or TRBV12-4 and TRBJ2-2; D call uncertain. V lost 10 bases and J lost 6, with 9 bases in between. The length of the CDR3 is 11 residues. The CDR3 loop is CATTRPGELFF. The CDR3 DNA reads as TGTGCCACGACTCGGCCCGGGGAGCTGTTTTTT.